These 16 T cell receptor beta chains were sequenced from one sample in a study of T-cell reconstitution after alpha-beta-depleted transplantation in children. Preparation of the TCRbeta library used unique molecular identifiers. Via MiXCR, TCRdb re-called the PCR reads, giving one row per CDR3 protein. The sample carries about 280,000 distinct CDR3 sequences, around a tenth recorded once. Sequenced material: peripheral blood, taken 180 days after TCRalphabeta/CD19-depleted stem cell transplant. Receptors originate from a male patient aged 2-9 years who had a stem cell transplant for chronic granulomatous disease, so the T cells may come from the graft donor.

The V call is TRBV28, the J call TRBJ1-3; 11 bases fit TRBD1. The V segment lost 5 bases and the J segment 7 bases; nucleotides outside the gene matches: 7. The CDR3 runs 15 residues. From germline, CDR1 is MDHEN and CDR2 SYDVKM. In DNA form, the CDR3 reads TGTGCCAGCAGTCCCACGGGACAGGGGGGTAACACCATATATTTT. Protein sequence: CASSPTGQGGNTIYF.

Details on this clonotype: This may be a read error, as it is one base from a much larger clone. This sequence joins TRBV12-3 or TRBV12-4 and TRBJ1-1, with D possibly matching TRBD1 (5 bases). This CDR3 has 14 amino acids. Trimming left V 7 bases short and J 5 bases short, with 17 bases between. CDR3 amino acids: CASIAPLGVTEAFF. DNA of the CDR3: TGTGCCAGCATCGCCCCATTGGGGGTGACTGAAGCTTTCTTT.

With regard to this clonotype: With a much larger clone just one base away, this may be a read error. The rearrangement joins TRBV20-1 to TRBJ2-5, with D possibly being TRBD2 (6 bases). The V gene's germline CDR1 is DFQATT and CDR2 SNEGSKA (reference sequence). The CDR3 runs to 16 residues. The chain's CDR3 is CTASFSGRMFQETQYF. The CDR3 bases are TGCACTGCTAGTTTTAGTGGGAGGATGTTTCAAGAGACCCAGTACTTC.

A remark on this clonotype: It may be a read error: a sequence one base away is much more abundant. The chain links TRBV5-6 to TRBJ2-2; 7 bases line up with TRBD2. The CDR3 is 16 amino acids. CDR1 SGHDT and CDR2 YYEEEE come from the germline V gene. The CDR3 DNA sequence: TGTGCCAACAGCTCACCGGGGAGGGCGAACACCGGGGAGCTGTTTTTT. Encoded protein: CANSSPGRANTGELFF.

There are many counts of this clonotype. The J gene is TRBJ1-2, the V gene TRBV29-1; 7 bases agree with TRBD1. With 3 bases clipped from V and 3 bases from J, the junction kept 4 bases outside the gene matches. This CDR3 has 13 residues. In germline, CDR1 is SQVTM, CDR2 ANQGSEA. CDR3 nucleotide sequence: TGCAGCGTTGATGCAGGGGGTTACTATGGCTACACCTTC. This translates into CSVDAGGYYGYTF.

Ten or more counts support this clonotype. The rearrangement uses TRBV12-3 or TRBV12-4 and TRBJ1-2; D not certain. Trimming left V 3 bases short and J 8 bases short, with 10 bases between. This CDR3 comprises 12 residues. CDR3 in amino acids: CASSFLRFGYTF. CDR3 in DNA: TGTGCCAGCAGTTTCCTTAGGTTCGGCTACACCTTC.

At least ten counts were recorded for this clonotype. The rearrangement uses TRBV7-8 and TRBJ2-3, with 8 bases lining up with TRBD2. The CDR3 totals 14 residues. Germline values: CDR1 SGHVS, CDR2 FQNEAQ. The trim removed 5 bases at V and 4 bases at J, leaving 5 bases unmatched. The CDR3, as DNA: TGTGCCAGCAGCGGGACTAGGAAGTCAGATACGCAGTATTTT. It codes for CASSGTRKSDTQYF.

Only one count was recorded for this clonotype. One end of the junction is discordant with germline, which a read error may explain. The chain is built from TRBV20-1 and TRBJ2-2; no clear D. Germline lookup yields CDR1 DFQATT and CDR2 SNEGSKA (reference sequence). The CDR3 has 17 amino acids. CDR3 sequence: CCARPITRITNTGELFF. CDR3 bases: TGCTGTGCTAGACCTATAACACGGATAACGAACACCGGGGAGCTGTTTTTT.

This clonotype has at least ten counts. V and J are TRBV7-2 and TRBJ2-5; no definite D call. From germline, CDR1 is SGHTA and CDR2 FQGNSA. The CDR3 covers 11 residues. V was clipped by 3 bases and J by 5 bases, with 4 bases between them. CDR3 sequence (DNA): TGTGCCAGCAGCTTCAGGGAGACCCAGTACTTC. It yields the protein CASSFRETQYF. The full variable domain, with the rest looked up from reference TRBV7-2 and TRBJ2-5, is GAGVSQSPSNKVTEKGKDVELRCDPISGHTALYWYRQSLGQGLEFLIYFQGNSAPDKSGLPSDRFSAERTGGSVSTLTIQRTQQEDSAVYLCASSFRETQYFGPGTRLLVL.

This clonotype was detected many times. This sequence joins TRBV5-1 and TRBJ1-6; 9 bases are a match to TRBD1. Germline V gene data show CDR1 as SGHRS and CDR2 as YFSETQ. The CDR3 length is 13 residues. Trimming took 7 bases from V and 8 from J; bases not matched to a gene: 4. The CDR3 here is CASAGQGDSPLHF. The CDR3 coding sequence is TGCGCCAGCGCGGGACAGGGTGATTCACCCCTCCACTTT.

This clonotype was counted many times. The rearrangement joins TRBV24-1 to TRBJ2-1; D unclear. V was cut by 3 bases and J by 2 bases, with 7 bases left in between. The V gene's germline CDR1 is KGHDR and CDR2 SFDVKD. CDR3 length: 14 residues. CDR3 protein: CATSDTGAYNEQFF. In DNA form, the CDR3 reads TGTGCCACCAGTGATACGGGTGCCTACAATGAGCAGTTCTTC.

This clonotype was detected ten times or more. For the CDR3, the DNA is TGCAGTGCTCTCAGGACAGGGCTCACTGAAGCTTTCTTT. Its protein product is CSALRTGLTEAFF. This chain links TRBV20-1 with TRBJ1-1; 8 bases are shared with TRBD1. V shed 5 bases and J 4 bases; nucleotides not matched to a gene: 6. Germline V gives CDR1 DFQATT, CDR2 SNEGSKA (reference sequence). The CDR3 loop spans 13 amino acids.

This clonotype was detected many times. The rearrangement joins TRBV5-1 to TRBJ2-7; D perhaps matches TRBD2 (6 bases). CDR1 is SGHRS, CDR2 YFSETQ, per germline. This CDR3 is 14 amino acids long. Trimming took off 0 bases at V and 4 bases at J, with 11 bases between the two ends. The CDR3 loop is CASSLGLDPYEQYF. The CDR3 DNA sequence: TGCGCCAGCAGCTTGGGACTAGATCCTTACGAGCAGTACTTC.

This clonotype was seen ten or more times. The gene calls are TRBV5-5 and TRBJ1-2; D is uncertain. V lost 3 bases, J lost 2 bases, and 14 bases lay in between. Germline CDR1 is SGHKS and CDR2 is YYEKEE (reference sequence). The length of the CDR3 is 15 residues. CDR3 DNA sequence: TGTGCCAGCAGCTCGGCCGCCGACCTGAACTATGGCTACACCTTC. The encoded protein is CASSSAADLNYGYTF.

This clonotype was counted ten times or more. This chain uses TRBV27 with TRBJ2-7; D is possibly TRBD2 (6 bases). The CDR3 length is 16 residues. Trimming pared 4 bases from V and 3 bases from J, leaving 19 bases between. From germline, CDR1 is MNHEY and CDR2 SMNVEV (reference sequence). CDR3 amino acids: CASSSSEAGIRYEQYF. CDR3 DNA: TGTGCCAGCAGTTCCTCGGAGGCGGGGATCCGCTACGAGCAGTACTTC.

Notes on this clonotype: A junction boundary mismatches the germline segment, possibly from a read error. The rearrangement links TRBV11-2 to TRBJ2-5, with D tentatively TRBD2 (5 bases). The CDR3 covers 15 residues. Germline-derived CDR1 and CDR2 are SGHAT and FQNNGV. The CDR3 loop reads CASSFEGLGQETKYF. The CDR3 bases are TGTGCCAGCAGCTTTGAGGGATTAGGCCAAGAGACCAAGTACTTC.